The 24 T cell receptor beta chains reported below all come from one sample, sequenced in a study of blood T cell repertoires in COVID-19 (dated by TCRdb to about 2020). The library was obtained by the immunoSEQ multiplex PCR assay. TCRdb mirrors the immuneACCESS table, restricted to in-frame sequences. Some clones are absent from its copies; in checked studies, under half trace to an unresolved V gene, and the reason for the others is unknown. This sample gives approximately 170,000 clones in total; around 81% of them show up just once. The ten largest clones take up 9.5% to 11% of the sample. Sequencing input: peripheral blood. These receptors were taken from a man aged 60 to 69 with active or convalescent COVID-19.

CDR3: CASSPDRGHVYGYTF. CDR3 nucleotides: TGTGCCAGCTCCCCTGACAGGGGGCATGTCTATGGCTACACCTTC. This chain connects TRBV18 to TRBJ1-2; TRBD1 matches at 10 bases. Trimming removed 6 bases from V and 4 bases from J; junction bases left unmatched: 8. Per the germline V gene, CDR1 is KGHSH and CDR2 is LQKENI. This CDR3 has 15 amino acids.

The chain joins TRBV5-1 to TRBJ2-7, with D possibly TRBD1 on 6 matching bases. CDR1 and CDR2 from the germline V gene are SGHRS and YFSETQ. The CDR3 sequence is 14 residues long. V was clipped by 0 bases and J by 6 bases, with 13 bases between them. CDR3 amino acids: CASSLEVQGLEQYF. In DNA form, the CDR3 reads TGCGCCAGCAGCTTGGAAGTACAGGGCCTCGAGCAGTACTTC.

CDR3: CATLRQGAALSYEQYF. The CDR3 nucleotides are TGTGCCACTCTGAGGCAGGGGGCAGCCCTCTCCTACGAGCAGTACTTC. The chain links TRBV28 to TRBJ2-7; TRBD1 aligns across 8 bases. V gave up 10 bases and J gave up 0 bases; unmatched junction bases: 14. Germline V CDR1 and CDR2: MDHEN, SYDVKM. The CDR3 is made up of 16 amino acids.

The J gene is TRBJ1-1, the V gene TRBV15, with TRBD1 matching over 7 bases. CDR3 length: 17 amino acids. The V gene's germline CDR1 is LNHNV and CDR2 YYDKDF (reference sequence). Trimming cost V 9 bases and J 6 bases; bases outside gene matches: 22. In nucleotides, the CDR3 is TGTGCCACGAACCCTGCGGCAGGGGGTAAGATTTCCGCTGAAGCTTTCTTT. Translated: CATNPAAGGKISAEAFF. Based on the CDR3 plus reference TRBV15 and TRBJ1-1, the full variable domain is DAMVIQNPRYQVTQFGKPVTLSCSQTLNHNVMYWYQQKSSQAPKLLFHYYDKDFNNEADTPDNFQSRRPNTSFCFLDIRSPGLGDTAMYLCATNPAAGGKISAEAFFGQGTRLTVV.

V and J are TRBV5-7 and TRBJ1-2, with a weak D call TRBD1 (5 bases). TRBV5-7 is noted as an ORF with a role that remains uncertain. Between the trimmed V and J ends, which lost 0 bases and 4 bases, there was a span of 16 bases. This CDR3 spans 16 amino acids. The CDR3 loop is CASSLDVREDGYGYTF. The CDR3 DNA reads as TGTGCCAGCAGCTTGGATGTCAGGGAAGACGGCTATGGCTACACCTTC.

Regarding this clone: This specimen includes other DNA sequences encoding the same CDR3. The chain is built from TRBV23-1 and TRBJ1-2; 7 bases match TRBD1. TRBV23-1 is classed as an ORF, of uncertain function. The V segment lost 6 bases and the J segment 2 bases; nucleotides outside the gene matches: 3. The CDR3 loop spans 13 amino acids. This chain's CDR3 is CASRRTGNYGYTF. The CDR3, as DNA: TGCGCCAGCAGGCGGACAGGCAACTATGGCTACACCTTC.

As concerns this clone: The junction and the germline gene differ at one end; a read error may be behind it. The chain couples TRBV6-5 to TRBJ1-5, with 9 nucleotides matching TRBD1. Germline CDR1 is MNHEY and CDR2 is SVGAGI. This CDR3 has 15 amino acids. DNA of the CDR3: TGTGCCACCACAGCACTGGGACAGGGCAACCAGCCCCAGCATTTT. Translating gives CATTALGQGNQPQHF.

The rearrangement joins TRBV3-1 (or the pseudogene TRBV3-2) to TRBJ2-3, with 9 bases matching TRBD2. Germline V lookup: CDR1 LGHDT, CDR2 YNNKEL (reference sequence). V lost 1 base, J lost 6 bases, and 20 bases stayed unmatched. The CDR3 is 20 residues long. In nucleotides, the CDR3 is TGTGCCAGCAGCCAAGGTTATAGTCTCCCTACGCGGGAGGGCCGGGATACGCAGTATTTT. It specifies CASSQGYSLPTREGRDTQYF.

This clone was counted ten times or more. The rearrangement joins TRBV5-1 to TRBJ2-7; 11 bases are shared with TRBD1. Germline V gene sequence: CDR1 SGHRS, CDR2 YFSETQ. V trimming: 5 bases; J trimming: 7 bases; junction bases outside the gene matches: 23. This CDR3 contains 19 residues. The CDR3 spells CASRTLAGVSGQGVGEQYF. The CDR3 nucleotides read TGCGCCAGCAGGACCCTTGCGGGGGTCTCGGGACAGGGGGTAGGTGAGCAGTACTTC.

Comment on this clone: One end of the junction fails to match germline, which may point to a read error. The chain has TRBV19 and TRBJ2-1; TRBD1 matches 7 bases. CDR3 length: 15 residues. CDR1 LNHDA and CDR2 SQIVND come from the germline V gene (reference sequence). The CDR3 reads CASRIGGGWTNEQFF. In DNA, the CDR3 is TGTGCCAGTAGGATAGGGGGCGGATGGACCAATGAGCAGTTCTTC.

The chain carries TRBV28 and TRBJ1-4; TRBD1 agrees at 9 bases. Germline-derived CDR1 and CDR2 are MDHEN and SYDVKM. V trimming: 3 bases; J trimming: 8 bases; junction bases outside the gene matches: 7. This CDR3 region has 15 residues. The CDR3 is CASSFAGTGLEKLFF. The CDR3 DNA reads as TGTGCCAGCAGTTTCGCCGGGACAGGGCTAGAAAAACTGTTTTTT.

The V gene is TRBV3-1 (or the pseudogene TRBV3-2), the J gene TRBJ1-4, with D possibly matching TRBD1 (6 bases). This CDR3 is 16 amino acids long. The germline V gene encodes CDR1 LGHDT and CDR2 YNNKEL (reference sequence). With 3 bases removed from V and 0 bases from J, the gap between germline ends came to 11 bases. The CDR3 loop reads CASSHAGTTTNEKLFF. The DNA of the CDR3 is TGTGCCAGCAGCCATGCCGGGACAACAACTAATGAAAAACTGTTTTTT.

The chain joins TRBV28 to TRBJ2-1; 8 positions agree with TRBD2. The CDR3 contains 16 residues. With V trimmed by 5 bases and J by 4 bases, 10 bases remained unmatched. The germline CDR1 and CDR2 sequences are MDHEN and SYDVKM. CDR3 in amino acids: CASSPPRSGSYNEQFF. The CDR3, as DNA: TGTGCCAGCAGTCCGCCTAGGAGCGGGAGTTACAATGAGCAGTTCTTC.

The genes are TRBV19 and TRBJ2-7; D perhaps matches TRBD2 (6 bases). V was trimmed by 3 bases and J by 0 bases, leaving 12 bases between them. CDR3 size: 15 residues. CDR1 is LNHDA and CDR2 is SQIVND in the germline V gene (reference sequence). CDR3 region: CASSIGPGSSYEQYF. Written as DNA, the CDR3 is TGTGCCAGTAGTATCGGGCCCGGGAGCTCCTACGAGCAGTACTTC.

The chain combines TRBV5-1 with TRBJ2-1; a possible D gene is TRBD2 (6 bases). CDR3 size: 14 residues. Germline values: CDR1 SGHRS, CDR2 YFSETQ. V gave up 1 base and J gave up 6 bases, with 11 bases separating them. CDR3: CASSLNPGVNEQFF. The CDR3, as DNA: TGCGCCAGCAGCTTGAATCCGGGAGTCAATGAGCAGTTCTTC.

The gene calls are TRBV28 and TRBJ1-5; tentative D call: TRBD1 (6 bases). V lost 7 bases and J 3 bases, leaving 13 bases between the germline ends. The CDR3 spans 14 residues. CDR1 and CDR2 from the germline V gene are MDHEN and SYDVKM. This chain's CDR3 is CASNNRVTNQPQHF. CDR3 bases: TGTGCCAGCAACAACAGGGTTACCAATCAGCCCCAGCATTTT. The complete variable domain, with remaining parts taken from reference TRBV28 and TRBJ1-5, reads DVKVTQSSRYLVKRTGEKVFLECVQDMDHENMFWYRQDPGLGLRLIYFSYDVKMKEKGDIPEGYSVSREKKERFSLILESASTNQTSMYLCASNNRVTNQPQHFGDGTRLSIL.

The V call is TRBV4-1, the J call TRBJ2-7, with D perhaps matching TRBD1 (5 bases). The germline V and J ends were trimmed by 0 bases and 2 bases, with 11 bases remaining between them. CDR3 length: 15 amino acids. Per germline, CDR1 MGHRA and CDR2 YSYEKL. In nucleotides, the CDR3 is TGCGCCAGCAGCCAAGACAGAGACAGCGCCTACGAGCAGTACTTC. It translates to CASSQDRDSAYEQYF.

This clone was seen a few times. This chain connects TRBV11-2 to TRBJ2-1; 8 nucleotides agree with TRBD2. Trimming at V came to 1 base and at J to 4 bases, leaving 0 bases not matched to a gene. Germline V gene sequence: CDR1 SGHAT, CDR2 FQNNGV. The CDR3 has 14 amino acids. DNA for the CDR3: TGTGCCAGCAGCTTAGCGGGGGGGTACAATGAGCAGTTCTTC. Translation: CASSLAGGYNEQFF. The full variable domain, with the rest looked up from reference TRBV11-2 and TRBJ2-1, is EAGVAQSPRYKIIEKRQSVAFWCNPISGHATLYWYQQILGQGPKLLIQFQNNGVVDDSQLPKDRFSAERLKGVDSTLKIQPAKLEDSAVYLCASSLAGGYNEQFFGPGTRLTVL.

The CDR3: CASSMDRVGYEQYF. The CDR3 DNA reads TGTGCCAGTAGTATGGACAGGGTGGGCTACGAGCAGTACTTC. This chain connects TRBV19 to TRBJ2-7, with 8 bases that match TRBD1. The V gene's germline CDR1 is LNHDA and CDR2 SQIVND (reference sequence). The CDR3 runs to 14 residues. Trimming removed 3 bases from V and 3 bases from J; junction bases left unmatched: 4.

This clone was seen once. This chain links TRBV12-3 or TRBV12-4 with TRBJ1-1, with D unresolved. The CDR3 runs 13 residues. Trimming stripped 5 bases from V and 5 bases from J, with 12 bases between. The CDR3: CASSLDGGTEAFF. As DNA, the CDR3 is TGTGCCAGCAGTCTAGACGGCGGGACTGAAGCTTTCTTT.

The V gene is TRBV18, the J gene TRBJ2-2, with D perhaps matching TRBD1 (5 bases). The CDR3 is 17 amino acids. V was pared by 1 base and J by 2 bases, with 14 bases between. CDR1 is KGHSH, CDR2 LQKENI, per germline. CDR3 sequence reads: CASSPRSRVPNTGELFF. The CDR3 region has the DNA TGTGCCAGCTCACCACGGTCCAGGGTGCCTAACACCGGGGAGCTGTTTTTT.

This clone has only one observation. J is TRBJ2-7 and V is TRBV19, with 9 bases identical to TRBD1. Germline V CDR1 and CDR2: LNHDA, SQIVND (reference sequence). With 6 bases clipped from V and 2 bases from J, the junction kept 5 bases outside the gene matches. The CDR3 spans 14 residues. The DNA of the CDR3 is TGTGCCAGTAGACCGACAGGGGGGGCCTACGAGCAGTACTTC. As protein: CASRPTGGAYEQYF.

CDR3 nucleotide sequence: TGCGCCAGCAGCGGGCCGGGACAGGGGGCCGGGGAGCTGTTTTTT. Its protein is CASSGPGQGAGELFF. The chain employs TRBV5-1 and TRBJ2-2, with 11 bases lining up with TRBD1. The CDR3 sequence is 15 residues long. Losses at the gene ends were 4 bases for V and 6 bases for J; bases not matched to a gene: 5. From germline, CDR1 is SGHRS and CDR2 YFSETQ.

This clone was observed a single time. This chain links TRBV14 with TRBJ2-5; no reliable D call. Per the germline V gene, CDR1 is SGHDN and CDR2 is FVKESK. The CDR3 loop spans 12 amino acids. Trimming stripped 4 bases from V and 5 bases from J, with 8 bases between. This chain's CDR3 is CASSPVFETQYF. The DNA of the CDR3 is TGTGCCAGCAGCCCGGTCTTCGAGACCCAGTACTTC.